Listed below are T cell receptor beta chains from one sample, sequenced in a study of T cell responses to AZD1222 COVID-19 vaccine. The data were produced by immunoSEQ multiplex PCR, yet TCRdb's version contains in-frame clones alone and is incomplete. This table has about 160,000 clones, over 80% appearing once. This material consisted of peripheral blood, taken 28 days after the second AZD1222 dose. Receptors originate from an adult who received the AZD1222 COVID-19 vaccine. The CDR3 runs from the conserved cysteine through the conserved F or W. Each record gives: clone size, J gene, D gene, V gene, CDR3 DNA, CDR3 protein. D genes are given only for firm matches. The size entry is marked missing in some rows and otherwise reads once, few, many or a size class.

abundance: -; j_gene: TRBJ2-7; d_gene: TRBD1; v_gene: TRBV7-8; CDR3nt: TGTGCCAGCAGCTTTGGACAGGGACCCTACGAGCAGTACTTC; CDR3aa: CASSFGQGPYEQYF
abundance: -; j_gene: TRBJ1-1; d_gene: -; v_gene: TRBV7-2; CDR3nt: TGTGCCAGCAGCCGGGTGGGTGGGATGAACACTGAAGCTTTCTTT; CDR3aa: CASSRVGGMNTEAFF
abundance: -; j_gene: TRBJ2-3; d_gene: TRBD2; v_gene: TRBV19; CDR3nt: TGTGCCAGTAGTATAGTTCCTAGCGGGAGGGACGATACGCAGTATTTT; CDR3aa: CASSIVPSGRDDTQYF
abundance: -; j_gene: TRBJ2-1; d_gene: TRBD2; v_gene: TRBV3-1/TRBV3-2; CDR3nt: TGTGCCAGCAGCCAAGAAATTGGACTAGCGGGCTACAATGAGCAGTTCTTC; CDR3aa: CASSQEIGLAGYNEQFF
abundance: -; j_gene: TRBJ2-4; d_gene: -; v_gene: TRBV4-1; CDR3nt: TGCGCCAGCAGCCAATTAGCGTTAGCCAAAAACATTCAGTACTTC; CDR3aa: CASSQLALAKNIQYF
abundance: -; j_gene: TRBJ2-5; d_gene: -; v_gene: TRBV6-5; CDR3nt: TGTGCCAGCAGTCTTCCGGGGTTAGAGACCCAGTACTTC; CDR3aa: CASSLPGLETQYF
abundance: -; j_gene: TRBJ1-6; d_gene: -; v_gene: TRBV7-3; CDR3nt: TGTGCCAGCAGCTGGCTCGGGGTTTCACCCCTCCACTTT; CDR3aa: CASSWLGVSPLHF
abundance: -; j_gene: TRBJ1-1; d_gene: TRBD1; v_gene: TRBV4-1; CDR3nt: TGCGCCAGCAGCCAAGATCCAACCGGACAGGGGGGCACTGAAGCTTTCTTT; CDR3aa: CASSQDPTGQGGTEAFF
abundance: -; j_gene: TRBJ1-5; d_gene: TRBD1; v_gene: TRBV5-5; CDR3nt: TGTGCCAGCAGCATTACAGGGGTCAGCAATCAGCCCCAGCATTTT; CDR3aa: CASSITGVSNQPQHF
abundance: -; j_gene: TRBJ1-6; d_gene: -; v_gene: TRBV18; CDR3nt: TGTGCCAGCTCACCAGGGAGCAATTCACCCCTCCACTTT; CDR3aa: CASSPGSNSPLHF
abundance: few; j_gene: TRBJ1-5; d_gene: TRBD1; v_gene: TRBV15; CDR3nt: TGTGCCACCAGCAGTGTCGACAGGGAAGTTGATCAGCCCCAGCATTTT; CDR3aa: CATSSVDREVDQPQHF
abundance: once; j_gene: TRBJ2-1; d_gene: -; v_gene: TRBV9; CDR3nt: TGTGCCAGCAGCGTACAGGCCTTTCCTACCAATGAGCAGTTCTTC; CDR3aa: CASSVQAFPTNEQFF
abundance: -; j_gene: TRBJ2-3; d_gene: TRBD2; v_gene: TRBV7-3; CDR3nt: TGTGCCAGCAGTTCCGGGACTAGCGGGAGGGTGGATACGCAGTATTTT; CDR3aa: CASSSGTSGRVDTQYF
abundance: -; j_gene: TRBJ1-2; d_gene: -; v_gene: TRBV6-5; CDR3nt: TGTGCCAGCAGTAGTCCCGGATTTAACTATGGCTACACCTTC; CDR3aa: CASSSPGFNYGYTF
abundance: -; j_gene: TRBJ2-2; d_gene: TRBD2; v_gene: TRBV30; CDR3nt: TGTGCCTGGAGTCTCCTAGCGGGCACCGGGGAGCTGTTTTTT; CDR3aa: CAWSLLAGTGELFF
abundance: -; j_gene: TRBJ1-1; d_gene: -; v_gene: TRBV9; CDR3nt: TGTGCCAGCAGCGTAGGGGGGGCTTATACTGAAGCTTTCTTT; CDR3aa: CASSVGGAYTEAFF
abundance: -; j_gene: TRBJ2-1; d_gene: TRBD2; v_gene: TRBV5-1; CDR3nt: TGCGCCAGCAGCTTGGAACTAGCGGGAAACTATGAGCAGTTCTTC; CDR3aa: CASSLELAGNYEQFF
abundance: -; j_gene: TRBJ2-1; d_gene: -; v_gene: TRBV7-2; CDR3nt: TGTGCCAGCAGTTTTACTACAGGGACTGAGCAGTTCTTC; CDR3aa: CASSFTTGTEQFF
abundance: -; j_gene: TRBJ1-2; d_gene: TRBD1; v_gene: TRBV3-1/TRBV3-2; CDR3nt: TGTGCCAGCAGCCAGCGGACAGGGGCTAACTATGGCTACACCTTC; CDR3aa: CASSQRTGANYGYTF
abundance: -; j_gene: TRBJ1-6; d_gene: -; v_gene: TRBV7-2; CDR3nt: TGTGCCAGCAGCTTAGGTTGGAATTCACCCCTCCACTTT; CDR3aa: CASSLGWNSPLHF
abundance: -; j_gene: TRBJ1-2; d_gene: -; v_gene: TRBV6-5; CDR3nt: TGTGCCATCACCCCTCTCTTACAGGGTGGTCAGGGCTACACCTTC; CDR3aa: CAITPLLQGGQGYTF
abundance: -; j_gene: TRBJ1-1; d_gene: -; v_gene: TRBV7-8; CDR3nt: TGTGCCAGCAGCTTAGTGGGGGGCAGGATGAACACTGAAGCTTTCTTT; CDR3aa: CASSLVGGRMNTEAFF
abundance: -; j_gene: TRBJ2-6; d_gene: -; v_gene: TRBV29-1; CDR3nt: TGCAGCGTTGCGGAGGTCCCTGGGGCCAACGTCCTGACTTTC; CDR3aa: CSVAEVPGANVLTF
abundance: -; j_gene: TRBJ1-3; d_gene: -; v_gene: TRBV19; CDR3nt: TGTGCCAGTAGTATGGATGGGACTGGAAACACCATATATTTT; CDR3aa: CASSMDGTGNTIYF
abundance: -; j_gene: TRBJ1-5; d_gene: TRBD1; v_gene: TRBV2; CDR3nt: TGTGCCAGCAGTGTCGCAGGGGGGAGCAATCAGCCCCAGCATTTT; CDR3aa: CASSVAGGSNQPQHF
abundance: -; j_gene: TRBJ2-3; d_gene: TRBD2; v_gene: TRBV13; CDR3nt: TGTGCCAGCAGCTTAGCCTCTACTAGCGGAGCGGGCACAGATACGCAGTATTTT; CDR3aa: CASSLASTSGAGTDTQYF
abundance: -; j_gene: TRBJ1-6; d_gene: -; v_gene: TRBV2; CDR3nt: TGTGCCAGCCGGTCGACAAGTCGGAATAATTCACCCCTCCACTTT; CDR3aa: CASRSTSRNNSPLHF
abundance: -; j_gene: TRBJ2-3; d_gene: TRBD2; v_gene: TRBV19; CDR3nt: TGTGCCAGTAGTATAGATGGAGCGGGAGGGCCAACAGATACGCAGTATTTT; CDR3aa: CASSIDGAGGPTDTQYF
abundance: once; j_gene: TRBJ2-3; d_gene: -; v_gene: TRBV11-3; CDR3nt: TGTGCCAGCAGCTTAGGTCCAGCGGAGACAGATACGCAGTATTTT; CDR3aa: CASSLGPAETDTQYF
abundance: -; j_gene: TRBJ2-2; d_gene: -; v_gene: TRBV11-3; CDR3nt: TGTGCCAGCAGCCCTAAGACTGGGGGCATCGGCGGGGAGCTGTTTTTT; CDR3aa: CASSPKTGGIGGELFF
abundance: once; j_gene: TRBJ1-5; d_gene: -; v_gene: TRBV16; CDR3nt: TGTGCCAGCAGCCAATGGCTCTCGGGAGGAGGGCCCCAGCATTTT; CDR3aa: CASSQWLSGGGPQHF
abundance: -; j_gene: TRBJ1-3; d_gene: -; v_gene: TRBV14; CDR3nt: TGTGCCAGCAGCCCGGGCCGGGACACCGGCTCTGGAAACACCATATATTTT; CDR3aa: CASSPGRDTGSGNTIYF
abundance: -; j_gene: TRBJ1-1; d_gene: -; v_gene: TRBV3-1/TRBV3-2; CDR3nt: TGTGCCAGCAGCCAAGTCATTTTTCGTGGGAACACTGAAGCTTTCTTT; CDR3aa: CASSQVIFRGNTEAFF
abundance: -; j_gene: TRBJ1-2; d_gene: -; v_gene: TRBV30; CDR3nt: TGTGCCTGGAGCCGGGATCACTATGGCTACACCTTC; CDR3aa: CAWSRDHYGYTF
abundance: -; j_gene: TRBJ2-1; d_gene: -; v_gene: TRBV24-1; CDR3nt: TGTGCCACCAGTGACCTGAGGGGGTCGGTGGACAATGAGCAGTTCTTC; CDR3aa: CATSDLRGSVDNEQFF
abundance: once; j_gene: TRBJ2-7; d_gene: TRBD2; v_gene: TRBV11-2; CDR3nt: TGTGCCAGCAGCTCACTAGCGGGGGACTACGAGCAGTACTTC; CDR3aa: CASSSLAGDYEQYF
abundance: -; j_gene: TRBJ2-1; d_gene: -; v_gene: TRBV19; CDR3nt: TGTGCCAGCACCACTCGGCTCAGCTCCTACAATGAGCAGTTCTTC; CDR3aa: CASTTRLSSYNEQFF
abundance: -; j_gene: TRBJ1-2; d_gene: TRBD1; v_gene: TRBV19; CDR3nt: TGTGCCAGTAGCCCCCACGACAGGGGCTATGGCTACACCTTC; CDR3aa: CASSPHDRGYGYTF
abundance: -; j_gene: TRBJ1-2; d_gene: -; v_gene: TRBV5-6; CDR3nt: TGTGCCAGCAGCCCGACAGGCTATGGCTACACCTTC; CDR3aa: CASSPTGYGYTF
abundance: -; j_gene: TRBJ1-1; d_gene: -; v_gene: TRBV7-2; CDR3nt: TGCTCATTGGGGTACTCACCGAACACTGAAGCTTTCTTT; CDR3aa: CSLGYSPNTEAFF
abundance: once; j_gene: TRBJ1-2; d_gene: -; v_gene: TRBV27; CDR3nt: TGTGCCAGCAGTTTAAGCAGGACTAACTATGGCTACACCTTC; CDR3aa: CASSLSRTNYGYTF
abundance: -; j_gene: TRBJ1-2; d_gene: -; v_gene: TRBV4-3; CDR3nt: TGCGCCAGCAGCCAAGACCGGGGACCGGGCGTGGAATATGGCTACACCTTC; CDR3aa: CASSQDRGPGVEYGYTF
abundance: -; j_gene: TRBJ2-5; d_gene: TRBD1; v_gene: TRBV25-1; CDR3nt: TGTGCCAGCAGTGAACCCAAGGGACAGGGGGAAGAGACCCAGTACTTC; CDR3aa: CASSEPKGQGEETQYF
abundance: -; j_gene: TRBJ2-2; d_gene: TRBD2; v_gene: TRBV12-5; CDR3nt: TGTGCTAGTCTAGGTGGCGGGGGTTGGACCGGGGAGCTGTTTTTT; CDR3aa: CASLGGGGWTGELFF
abundance: -; j_gene: TRBJ1-4; d_gene: -; v_gene: TRBV30; CDR3nt: TGTGCCTGGACTGTAGGGCTCAATGAAAAACTGTTTTTT; CDR3aa: CAWTVGLNEKLFF